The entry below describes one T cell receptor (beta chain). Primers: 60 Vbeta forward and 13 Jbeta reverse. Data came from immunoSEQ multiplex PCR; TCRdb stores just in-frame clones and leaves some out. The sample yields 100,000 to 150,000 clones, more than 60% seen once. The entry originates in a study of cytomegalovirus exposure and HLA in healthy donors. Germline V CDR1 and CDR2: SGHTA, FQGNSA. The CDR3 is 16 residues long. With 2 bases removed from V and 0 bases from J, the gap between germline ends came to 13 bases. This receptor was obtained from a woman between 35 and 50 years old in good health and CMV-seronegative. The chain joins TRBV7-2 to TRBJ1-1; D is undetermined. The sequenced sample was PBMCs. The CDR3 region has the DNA TGTGCCAGCAGCTTAACGTTGGGAGCACTGAACACTGAAGCTTTCTTT. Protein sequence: CASSLTLGALNTEAFF. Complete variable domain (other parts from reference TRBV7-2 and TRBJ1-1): GAGVSQSPSNKVTEKGKDVELRCDPISGHTALYWYRQSLGQGLEFLIYFQGNSAPDKSGLPSDRFSAERTGGSVSTLTIQRTQQEDSAVYLCASSLTLGALNTEAFFGQGTRLTVV.